The 20 T cell receptor beta chains below come from one sample, sequenced in a study of CD8 T cells in ankylosing spondylitis. Via MiXCR, TCRdb re-called the 5' RACE reads, giving one row per CDR3 protein. The sample contains hundreds of thousands of distinct CDR3 sequences, approximately 22% of which appear only once. Material: blood, either unsorted or a sorted T cell fraction (not recorded which). These receptors all come from a male donor with ankylosing spondylitis or in good health (not recorded which).

Only one count was recorded for this clonotype. The V call is TRBV20-1, the J call TRBJ2-1; TRBD2 matches 8 bases. The CDR3 length is 15 residues. Germline CDR1 is DFQATT and CDR2 is SNEGSKA (reference sequence). The ends lost 4 bases at V and 8 bases at J; junction bases unmatched: 13. CDR3 nucleotides: TGCAGTGCTACAACGCCAGCGGGGGCCTTGGATGAGCAGTTCTTC. It specifies CSATTPAGALDEQFF.

The chain uses TRBV12-3 or TRBV12-4 and TRBJ2-1; 9 bases fit TRBD2. With 5 bases clipped from V and 5 bases from J, the junction kept 10 bases outside the gene matches. The CDR3 sequence is 16 residues long. This CDR3 reads CASSRKAGGQHNEQFF. For the CDR3, the DNA is TGTGCCAGCAGTAGAAAAGCGGGGGGACAGCACAATGAGCAGTTCTTC.

This clonotype showed up just a few times. J is TRBJ2-2 and V is TRBV6-4, with 9 bases lining up with TRBD1. The CDR3 covers 14 residues. J lost 9 bases, V lost 4 bases, and 6 bases had no gene match. The germline V gene encodes CDR1 MRHNA and CDR2 SNTAGT. Here the CDR3 reads CASSGLTGGRELFF. The DNA of the CDR3 is TGTGCCAGCAGTGGTCTGACAGGGGGTCGGGAGCTGTTTTTT.

This chain's CDR3 is CSARDRLSPSYEQYF. As DNA, the CDR3 is TGCAGTGCTAGAGATCGTCTGTCGCCCTCCTACGAGCAGTACTTC. The chain joins TRBV20-1 to TRBJ2-7; the D is unclear. Germline CDR1 reads DFQATT; CDR2 reads SNEGSKA (reference sequence). Trimming shortened V by 0 bases and J by 0 bases, and 12 bases separated the two germline ends. This CDR3 is built from 15 residues.

This clonotype was seen a handful of times. The chain uses TRBV28 and TRBJ2-7, with 7 positions matching TRBD1. Germline CDR1 MDHEN, CDR2 SYDVKM. The V and J ends lost 7 bases and 3 bases, in that order; junction bases with no gene match: 12. The CDR3 has 15 amino acids. For the CDR3, the DNA is TGTGCCAGCACCTCTGATAGGGACAGCCACTACGAGCAGTACTTC. Its translation is CASTSDRDSHYEQYF.

In this sample, this clonotype turned up many times. This chain links TRBV12-3 or TRBV12-4 with TRBJ2-3; TRBD2 matches 10 bases. V lost 6 bases to trimming and J lost 4 bases; unmatched junction nucleotides: 7. This CDR3 has 15 residues. In nucleotides, the CDR3 is TGTGCCAGCAGACCAACTAGCGGGATGGCAGATACGCAGTATTTT. This codes for CASRPTSGMADTQYF.

This clonotype was picked up a small number of times. The CDR3 sequence: CASTQLYGTEAFF. Here the CDR3 DNA reads TGTGCCAGCACCCAGCTGTACGGGACTGAAGCTTTCTTT. The chain has TRBV27 and TRBJ1-1, with D unclear. This CDR3 has 13 residues. Germline assignment: CDR1 MNHEY and CDR2 SMNVEV (reference sequence). V was cut by 7 bases and J by 5 bases, with 14 bases left in between.

The rearrangement joins TRBV19 to TRBJ2-1; tentatively, D is TRBD1 or TRBD2 (5 bases each). This CDR3 is 14 amino acids long. The germline V and J ends were trimmed by 0 bases and 7 bases, with 10 bases remaining between them. CDR1 and CDR2 (germline): LNHDA, SQIVND (reference sequence). For the CDR3, the DNA is TGTGCCAGTAGTATAGAGGGACGCAGGAATGAGCAGTTCTTC. This encodes CASSIEGRRNEQFF.

J is TRBJ2-7 and V is TRBV20-1; no clear D gene. Per the germline V gene, CDR1 is DFQATT and CDR2 is SNEGSKA (reference sequence). This CDR3 region has 13 residues. The ends were cut back, 7 bases at V and 0 bases at J, with 13 bases in the middle. CDR3 nucleotides: TGCAGTGGAAAAGACGGCAGCTCCTACGAGCAGTACTTC. Translated, it gives CSGKDGSSYEQYF.

The table lists this clonotype with a few counts. The chain joins TRBV6-1 to TRBJ1-1, with D possibly being TRBD1 (6 bases). V was shortened by 7 bases and J by 5 bases, with 17 bases between the two germline ends. Per germline, CDR1 MNHNS and CDR2 SASEGT. The CDR3 covers 14 residues. The CDR3 region has the DNA TGTGCCAGCATTCCGTTTGAGGGGGGAACTGAAGCTTTCTTT. Protein: CASIPFEGGTEAFF.

The rearrangement links TRBV5-1 to TRBJ2-1, with 11 nucleotides matching TRBD2. The CDR3 totals 17 residues. Trimming cost V 3 bases and J 5 bases; bases outside gene matches: 10. Per the germline V gene, CDR1 is SGHRS and CDR2 is YFSETQ. CDR3 coding DNA: TGCGCCAGCAGCTCGCCTTATAGCGGGGGGGCCAACAATGAGCAGTTCTTC. Encoded protein: CASSSPYSGGANNEQFF.

This clonotype was detected a few times. The chain recombines TRBV19 with TRBJ1-2, with D possibly TRBD1 on 6 matching bases. V lost 6 bases and J lost 9, with 14 bases in between. The CDR3 length is 12 residues. Germline V gives CDR1 LNHDA, CDR2 SQIVND (reference sequence). The CDR3: CASRTGAASYTF. CDR3 bases: TGTGCCAGTAGGACGGGGGCGGCGAGCTACACCTTC.

V is TRBV5-6 and J is TRBJ2-1; TRBD1 matches 7 bases. The CDR3 spans 16 residues. The germline CDR1 and CDR2 sequences are SGHDT and YYEEEE. With 0 bases clipped from V and 3 bases from J, the junction kept 6 bases outside the gene matches. In nucleotides, the CDR3 is TGTGCCAGCAGCTTGGTGAGGGGGCCGGACTACAATGAGCAGTTCTTC. It encodes CASSLVRGPDYNEQFF.

This clonotype was observed a handful of times. This chain joins TRBV12-3 or TRBV12-4 and TRBJ2-5; TRBD1 or TRBD2 may be the D gene (7 bases each). This CDR3 is 16 amino acids long. Trimming shortened V by 6 bases and J by 5 bases, and 22 bases separated the two germline ends. The CDR3 DNA sequence: TGTGCCAGCAGCCTCTTTTCAGGGGGTAGCGGGGAGACCCAGTACTTC. This codes for CASSLFSGGSGETQYF.

This clonotype has a count of ten or more. This sequence joins TRBV27 and TRBJ1-6; D unresolved. CDR3 size: 14 residues. Germline assignment: CDR1 MNHEY and CDR2 SMNVEV (reference sequence). The ends were cut back, 5 bases at V and 2 bases at J, with 7 bases in the middle. The CDR3 protein is CASSLNPYNSPLHF. As DNA, the CDR3 is TGTGCCAGCAGTCTAAATCCCTATAATTCACCCCTCCACTTT.

V and J are TRBV14 and TRBJ2-3; possibly TRBD1 for D (5 bases). The length of the CDR3 is 19 residues. From germline, CDR1 is SGHDN and CDR2 FVKESK. V was cut by 2 bases and J by 0 bases, with 21 bases left in between. In DNA form, the CDR3 reads TGTGCCAGCAGCCAATTCTGGGGTCCACAGGCGACCAGCACAGATACGCAGTATTTT. It is translated as CASSQFWGPQATSTDTQYF. The full variable domain, in which reference TRBV14 and TRBJ2-3 provide the parts outside the CDR3, is EAGVTQFPSHSVIEKGQTVTLRCDPISGHDNLYWYRRVMGKEIKFLLHFVKESKQDESGMPNNRFLAERTGGTYSTLKVQPAELEDSGVYFCASSQFWGPQATSTDTQYFGPGTRLTVL.

The gene calls are TRBV5-5 and TRBJ2-3, with 11 nucleotides matching TRBD2. V lost 4 bases and J lost 4; bases outside the gene matches: 8. The V gene's germline CDR1 is SGHKS and CDR2 YYEKEE (reference sequence). This CDR3 spans 16 amino acids. Here the CDR3 reads CASSVRLAGFADTQYF. In DNA, the CDR3 is TGTGCCAGCAGCGTGCGACTAGCGGGGTTTGCAGATACGCAGTATTTT.

This clonotype has just a few counts. This chain links TRBV12-3 or TRBV12-4 with TRBJ2-7; D unclear. This CDR3 has 12 residues. V shed 2 bases and J shed 4 bases, with 6 bases lying between them. The CDR3 protein is CASSLLRYEQYF. The CDR3 coding sequence is TGTGCCAGCAGTTTACTTCGATACGAGCAGTACTTC.

This clonotype was counted a few times. The chain recombines TRBV7-9 with TRBJ2-7; D not resolved. This CDR3 is 14 amino acids long. V was trimmed by 5 bases and J by 7 bases, leaving 18 bases between them. Germline V gene sequence: CDR1 SEHNR, CDR2 FQNEAQ (reference sequence). The CDR3 region has the DNA TGTGCCAGCAGCCCCCGACAAGACAAGAGGGAGCAGTACTTC. Translating gives CASSPRQDKREQYF.

In this sample, this clonotype turned up a few times. The chain joins TRBV7-9 to TRBJ2-2; D is possibly TRBD1 (6 bases). The germline V and J ends were trimmed by 4 bases and 7 bases, with 16 bases remaining between them. The CDR3 sequence is 15 residues long. Germline lookup yields CDR1 SEHNR and CDR2 FQNEAQ (reference sequence). The CDR3 sequence: CASSSEQGFGGELFF. The CDR3 DNA follows: TGTGCCAGCAGCTCCGAACAGGGATTTGGCGGGGAGCTGTTTTTT.